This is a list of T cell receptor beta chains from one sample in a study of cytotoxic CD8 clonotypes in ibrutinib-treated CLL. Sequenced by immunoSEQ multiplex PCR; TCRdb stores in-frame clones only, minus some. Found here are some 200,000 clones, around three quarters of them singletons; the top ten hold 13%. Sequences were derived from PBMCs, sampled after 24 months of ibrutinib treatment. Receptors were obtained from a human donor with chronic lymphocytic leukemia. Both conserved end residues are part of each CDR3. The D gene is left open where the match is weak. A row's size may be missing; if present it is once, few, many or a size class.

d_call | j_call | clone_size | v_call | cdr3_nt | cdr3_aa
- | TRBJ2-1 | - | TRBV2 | TGTGCCAGCAGTGAACTATCCGGGGGCATATACAATGAGCAGTTCTTC | CASSELSGGIYNEQFF
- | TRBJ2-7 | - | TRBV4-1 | TGCGCCAGCAGCCAATCCCGGGAGCAGTACTTC | CASSQSREQYF
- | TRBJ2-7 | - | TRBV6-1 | TGTGCCAGCTCTCAGGGGTGGGGGTACGAGCAGTACTTC | CASSQGWGYEQYF
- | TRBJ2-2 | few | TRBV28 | TGTGCCAGCAGTTTACAAGACACCGGGGAGCTGTTTTTT | CASSLQDTGELFF
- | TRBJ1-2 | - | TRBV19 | TGTGCCAGTAGTATCCTCGGGACCGCTGGGTACACCTTC | CASSILGTAGYTF
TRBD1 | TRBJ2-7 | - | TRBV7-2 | TGTGCCAGCAGCTTAACCGGGACAGACACATACGAGCAGTACTTC | CASSLTGTDTYEQYF
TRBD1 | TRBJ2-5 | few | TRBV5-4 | TGTGCCAGCAGCCAGGGACAGGGCCAAGAGACCCAGTACTTC | CASSQGQGQETQYF
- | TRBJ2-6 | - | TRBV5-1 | TGCGCCAGCAGCTTGGACAACAGGGTTTCACTACCCCCTGGGGCCAACGTCCTGACTTTC | CASSLDNRVSLPPGANVLTF
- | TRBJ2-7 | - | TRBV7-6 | TGTGCCAGCAGCCCCGGGGAGCTAGGGTTTGAGTCCGGCTACGAGCAGTACTTC | CASSPGELGFESGYEQYF
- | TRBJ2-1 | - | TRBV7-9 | TGTGCCAGCAGCTCCCTGAGCGGCCCTGCCTCCTACAATGAGCAGTTCTTC | CASSSLSGPASYNEQFF
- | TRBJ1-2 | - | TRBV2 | TGTGCCAGCAGTGAGAACGGACCGCGGCTTAACTATGGCTACACCTTC | CASSENGPRLNYGYTF
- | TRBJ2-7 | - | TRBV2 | TGTGCCAGCAGTGAATTGGAGAACGACGAGCAGTACTTC | CASSELENDEQYF
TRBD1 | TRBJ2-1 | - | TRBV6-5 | TGTGCCAGCAGTTACTCAGGACAGGACAATGAGCAGTTCTTC | CASSYSGQDNEQFF
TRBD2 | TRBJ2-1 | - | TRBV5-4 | TGTGCCAGCAGCTTGGTTAGCGGGAGCGCTAACGATGAGCAGTTCTTC | CASSLVSGSANDEQFF
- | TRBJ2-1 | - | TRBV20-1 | TGCAGTGCTAGCATGGGAGGTGAGCAGTTCTTC | CSASMGGEQFF
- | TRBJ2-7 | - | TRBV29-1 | TGCAGCGTTTTTGAGGGCGCGGTGAACGAGCAGTACTTC | CSVFEGAVNEQYF
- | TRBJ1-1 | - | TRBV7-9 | TGTGCCAGCAGCTTATCTGGGCGGAACACTGAAGCTTTCTTT | CASSLSGRNTEAFF
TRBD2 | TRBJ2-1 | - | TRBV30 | TGTGCCTGGAGTTCTAGCGGGAGCTTTAATGAGCAGTTCTTC | CAWSSSGSFNEQFF